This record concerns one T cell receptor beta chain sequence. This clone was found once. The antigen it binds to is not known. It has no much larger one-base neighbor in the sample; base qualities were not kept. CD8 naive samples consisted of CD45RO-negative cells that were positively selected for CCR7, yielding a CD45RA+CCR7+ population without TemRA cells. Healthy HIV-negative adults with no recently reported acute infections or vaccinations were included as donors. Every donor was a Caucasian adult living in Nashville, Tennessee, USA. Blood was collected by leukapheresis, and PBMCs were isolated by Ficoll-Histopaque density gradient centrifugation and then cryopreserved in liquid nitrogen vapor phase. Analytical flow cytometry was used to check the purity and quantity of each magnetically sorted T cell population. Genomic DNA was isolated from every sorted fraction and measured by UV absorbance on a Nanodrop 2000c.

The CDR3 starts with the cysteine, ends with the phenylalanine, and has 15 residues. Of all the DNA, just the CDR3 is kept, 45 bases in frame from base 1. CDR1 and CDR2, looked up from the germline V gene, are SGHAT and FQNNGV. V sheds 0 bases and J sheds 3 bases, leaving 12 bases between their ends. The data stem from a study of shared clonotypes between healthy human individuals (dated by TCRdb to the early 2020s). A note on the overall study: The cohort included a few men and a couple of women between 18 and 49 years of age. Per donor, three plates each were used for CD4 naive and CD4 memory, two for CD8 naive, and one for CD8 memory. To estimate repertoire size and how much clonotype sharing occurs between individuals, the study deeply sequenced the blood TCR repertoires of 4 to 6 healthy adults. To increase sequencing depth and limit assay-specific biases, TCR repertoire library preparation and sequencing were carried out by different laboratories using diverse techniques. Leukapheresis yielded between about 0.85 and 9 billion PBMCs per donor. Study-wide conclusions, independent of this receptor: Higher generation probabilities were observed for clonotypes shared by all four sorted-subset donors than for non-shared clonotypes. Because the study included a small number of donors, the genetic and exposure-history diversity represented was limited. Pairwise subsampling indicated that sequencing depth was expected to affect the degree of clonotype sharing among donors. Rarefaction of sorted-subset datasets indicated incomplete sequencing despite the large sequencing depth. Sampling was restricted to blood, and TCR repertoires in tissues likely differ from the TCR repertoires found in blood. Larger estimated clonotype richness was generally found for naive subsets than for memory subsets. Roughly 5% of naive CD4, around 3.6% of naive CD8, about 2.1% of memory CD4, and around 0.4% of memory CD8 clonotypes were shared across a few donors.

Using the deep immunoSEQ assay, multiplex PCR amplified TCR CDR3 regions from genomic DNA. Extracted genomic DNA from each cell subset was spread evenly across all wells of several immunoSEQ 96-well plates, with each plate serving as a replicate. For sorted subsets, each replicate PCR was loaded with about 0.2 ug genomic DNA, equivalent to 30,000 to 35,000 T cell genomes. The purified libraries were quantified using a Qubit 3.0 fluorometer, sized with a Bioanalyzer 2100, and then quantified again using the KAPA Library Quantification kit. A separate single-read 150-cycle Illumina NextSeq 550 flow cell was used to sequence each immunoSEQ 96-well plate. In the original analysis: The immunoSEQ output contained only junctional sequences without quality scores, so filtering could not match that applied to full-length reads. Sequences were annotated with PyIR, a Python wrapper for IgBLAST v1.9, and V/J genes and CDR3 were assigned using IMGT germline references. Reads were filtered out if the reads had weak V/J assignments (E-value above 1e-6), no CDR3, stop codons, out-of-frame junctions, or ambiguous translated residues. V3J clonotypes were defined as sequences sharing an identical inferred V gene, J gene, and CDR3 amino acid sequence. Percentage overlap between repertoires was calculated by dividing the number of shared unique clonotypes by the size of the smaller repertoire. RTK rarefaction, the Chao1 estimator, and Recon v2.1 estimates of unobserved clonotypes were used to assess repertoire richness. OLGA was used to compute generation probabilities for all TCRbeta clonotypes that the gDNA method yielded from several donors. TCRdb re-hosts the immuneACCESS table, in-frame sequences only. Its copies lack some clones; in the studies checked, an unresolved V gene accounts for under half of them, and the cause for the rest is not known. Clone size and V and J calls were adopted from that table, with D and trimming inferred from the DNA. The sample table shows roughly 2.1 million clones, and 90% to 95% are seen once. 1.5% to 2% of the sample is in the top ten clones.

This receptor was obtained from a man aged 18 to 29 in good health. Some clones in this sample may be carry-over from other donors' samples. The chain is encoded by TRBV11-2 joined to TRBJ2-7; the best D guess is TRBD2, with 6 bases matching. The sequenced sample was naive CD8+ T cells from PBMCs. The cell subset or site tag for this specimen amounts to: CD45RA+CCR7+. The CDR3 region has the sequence CASSLDAGIGYEQYF. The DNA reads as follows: TGTGCCAGCAGCTTAGACGCGGGAATAGGCTACGAGCAGTACTTC.